This TCR beta chain was recorded in a study of spatial heterogeneity in lung cancer. Study findings and constraints: In tumors, expanded intratumoral alpha and beta TCR counts tracked mutation counts. Ubiquitous and regional expanded TCR counts tracked ubiquitous and regional nonsynonymous mutations, respectively.

This clonotype was picked up many times. Antigen specificity is unknown. Each TCR cDNA molecule bore a unique molecular identifier. Each CDR3 protein gets one entry after TCRdb re-called the 5' RACE reads with MiXCR. The sample consists of over 10,000 distinct CDR3 sequences, 5% to 6% of them appearing once. The CDR3 spans 17 residues. CDR1 is SGHAT and CDR2 is FQNNGV in the germline V gene. The V and J ends lost 0 bases and 6 bases respectively, with 20 bases between them. As to time point: sample taken at primary tumor resection. In each case, whole RNA from tumor, nontumor lung or frozen PBMC was sequenced unsorted.

V gene TRBV11-2 combines with J gene TRBJ2-5; D uncertain. The starting material was lung tumor tissue, obtained at surgery. The TCR was taken from a female donor with early-stage non-small cell lung cancer. Here the CDR3 reads CASSLDSPGLGSQTQYF. CDR3 nucleotides: TGTGCCAGCAGCTTAGATAGTCCGGGTTTAGGATCTCAGACCCAGTACTTC.